The clone carrying this TCR beta chain was counted once. The data stem from a study of cytomegalovirus exposure and HLA in healthy donors. The overall study: Around 83% of roughly 400 genotyped donors fell in the Caucasian-associated ancestry cluster.

The PCR had 60 Vbeta and 13 Jbeta primers. Under the authors' procedure: Later, an analysis found 75 million to 90 million unique TCR beta chains, and 10 million to 11 million of these were shared. Generated by immunoSEQ multiplex PCR, the TCRdb table keeps only in-frame clones and is missing some. V and J calls and clone size are as listed in that table; D and trimming were resolved from the DNA. The sample records 77,000 or so clones, about 79% being singletons. All the people who gave samples were healthy bone marrow donors. The V end lost 7 bases, the J end lost 4 bases, and 11 bases lay between the germline ends. The CDR3 loop spans 13 amino acids. CDR1 is LNHDA, CDR2 SQIVND, per germline (reference sequence).

This receptor was obtained from a man in his 70s in good health and CMV-seropositive. V and J are TRBV19 and TRBJ1-5; D gene unclear. Sequencing was carried out using PBMCs. CDR3 in amino acids: CASTHDTNQPQHF. CDR3 sequence (DNA): TGTGCCAGTACCCATGACACAAATCAGCCCCAGCATTTT.